This is a list of T cell receptor beta chains from one sample in a study of cytomegalovirus exposure and HLA in healthy donors. Sequenced by immunoSEQ multiplex PCR; TCRdb stores in-frame clones only, minus some. The sample includes roughly 130,000 clones, just over 65% seen only once; the top ten take 5.5% to 7%. Sequenced material: PBMCs. The source of these receptors is a woman aged 60 to 75 in good health and CMV-seronegative. Both conserved end residues are part of each CDR3.

j_gene,v_gene,CDR3aa
TRBJ1-1,TRBV15,CATSRPGTGSTEAFF
TRBJ1-5,TRBV28,CASSLWTGGHQPQHF
TRBJ2-5,TRBV19,CASSVYTSGRALETQYF
TRBJ1-2,TRBV6-6,CASRLTGTGGDGYTF
TRBJ1-4,TRBV9,CASSVQRGGGKLFF
TRBJ1-1,TRBV28,CASSYPSGAEAFF
TRBJ2-1,TRBV7-6,CASRPSGIYNEQFF
TRBJ1-2,TRBV27,CASSLKPGGLVYGYTF
TRBJ2-5,TRBV5-1,CASSQQGAGETQYF
TRBJ1-1,TRBV29-1,CSVALGGFNTEAFF
TRBJ2-3,TRBV4-3,CASSQGGAGLDTQYF
TRBJ2-7,TRBV5-1,CASSLDAGGSSGRAYEQYF
TRBJ1-1,TRBV25-1,CASSEWGGGAEAFF
TRBJ2-5,TRBV18,CASSPTGQGGETQYF
TRBJ2-1,TRBV13,CASSLGLAGGPVREQFF
TRBJ1-2,TRBV15,CATSRDTDRGYDGYTF
TRBJ2-6,TRBV7-2,CASSLALGDRVVPGANVLTF
TRBJ2-6,TRBV7-2,CASSLGDSGANVLTF
TRBJ1-4,TRBV4-3,CASSPTGLDEKLFF
TRBJ2-2,TRBV5-4,CASSSLAGGPSGELFF
TRBJ2-7,TRBV5-4,CASSPTLAGGGEQYF
TRBJ1-6,TRBV15,CATSRDKGQGFSYNSPLHF
NA,TRBV6-6,CASSYSEGGGNEQYF
TRBJ2-7,TRBV21-1,CASSNSPRTSTYEQYF
TRBJ2-1,TRBV7-9,CASSRTSGSPYSYNEQFF
TRBJ2-3,TRBV5-1,CASSMTSGVSTDTQYF
TRBJ2-1,TRBV7-2,CASSMERNEQFF
TRBJ1-1,TRBV11-3,CASSLGRHTEAFF
TRBJ1-2,TRBV4-1,CASSQADRGWGGYTF
TRBJ2-3,TRBV10-1,CASSEFPTPRVAGSNTQYF
TRBJ2-5,TRBV5-1,CASSLDGGRYETQYF
TRBJ1-5,TRBV27,CASSSAERAAYSNQPQHF
TRBJ1-2,TRBV28,CASTNEKIQSYGYTF
TRBJ2-3,TRBV2,CASPSLTDTQYF
TRBJ2-6,TRBV9,CASSVGTVAGANVLTF
TRBJ2-5,TRBV9,CASSVDQRAQETQYF
TRBJ2-7,TRBV6-1,CASSSEGGTFEQYF
TRBJ2-3,TRBV4-2,CASSQAGASTDTQYF
TRBJ2-5,TRBV5-1,CASSLRPGRQETQYF
TRBJ2-5,TRBV19,CASTPGQGRTQYF
TRBJ1-1,TRBV6-6,CASSYSGQQGMAFF
TRBJ2-1,TRBV2,CASRSGTSGSREQFF
TRBJ2-1,TRBV5-4,CASRTGTGSYNEQFF
TRBJ1-1,TRBV9,CASSVGGGQNTEAFF
TRBJ2-7,TRBV6-1,CASILGLAGTYEQYF
TRBJ2-3,TRBV4-3,CASSQDLIGTSQYF
TRBJ2-1,TRBV6-1,CASSARLAGGNNEQFF
TRBJ1-2,TRBV14,CASSPKGGQGPNYGYTF